These 14 T cell receptor beta chains were sequenced from one sample in a study of cytomegalovirus exposure and HLA in healthy donors. PCR was performed using 60 Vbeta and 13 Jbeta primers. Clones were sequenced by immunoSEQ multiplex PCR, and TCRdb holds only the in-frame ones, with some missing. In the table there are 100,000 to 150,000 clones, roughly 79% of which are singletons. The specimen sequenced was PBMCs. Receptor source: a woman in her late teens or twenties in good health and CMV-seronegative.

This clone was observed a few times. This rearrangement joins TRBV6-1 to TRBJ1-2, with a tentative D call TRBD1 (5 bases). CDR3 length: 16 residues. Germline CDR1 and CDR2: MNHNS and SASEGT. V gave up 0 bases and J gave up 0 bases, with 11 bases separating them. The CDR3 region is CASSEAPGRANYGYTF. The CDR3 coding sequence is TGTGCCAGCAGTGAAGCACCAGGGAGGGCTAACTATGGCTACACCTTC.

The chain carries TRBV19 and TRBJ1-1, with D possibly matching TRBD1 (5 bases). V lost 7 bases and J lost 5, with 20 bases in between. Germline CDR1 reads LNHDA; CDR2 reads SQIVND (reference sequence). The length of the CDR3 is 15 residues. CDR3 nucleotides: TGTGCCAGTAACCTGGGGAGGGGCGCGGGGACTGAAGCTTTCTTT. Protein: CASNLGRGAGTEAFF.

The chain joins TRBV6-1 to TRBJ1-5; TRBD1 matches 7 bases. V lost 2 bases and J lost 4; bases outside the gene matches: 5. Germline-derived CDR1 and CDR2 are MNHNS and SASEGT. CDR3 length equals 15 residues. DNA of the CDR3: TGTGCCAGCAGTGAACCTGGGACAGATAATCAGCCCCAGCATTTT. This encodes CASSEPGTDNQPQHF.

This chain joins TRBV2 and TRBJ2-7; D may be TRBD2 (6 bases). CDR3 length: 14 residues. Germline lookup yields CDR1 SNHLY and CDR2 FYNNEI. V lost 7 bases to trimming and J lost 2 bases, with 15 bases between them. DNA of the CDR3: TGTGCCAGCATGGAACGGGAGAGAGCCTACGAGCAGTACTTC. This translates into CASMERERAYEQYF. Full variable domain (remainder filled in from reference TRBV2 and TRBJ2-7): EPEVTQTPSHQVTQMGQEVILRCVPISNHLYFYWYRQILGQKVEFLVSFYNNEISEKSEIFDDQFSVERPDGSNFTLKIRSTKLEDSAMYFCASMERERAYEQYFGPGTRLTVT.

This clone was detected only once. The rearrangement links TRBV15 to TRBJ2-7, with 7 bases matching TRBD2. Germline V gene data show CDR1 as LNHNV and CDR2 as YYDKDF (reference sequence). The J segment lost 11 bases and the V segment lost 0 bases, leaving 7 bases of the junction unmatched. This CDR3 contains 13 residues. The CDR3 here is CATSRDLAGAKYF. The CDR3 nucleotides read TGTGCCACCAGCAGAGATCTGGCGGGAGCTAAGTACTTC.

In the case of this clone: Other DNA sequences in the same sample also yield this CDR3. V usage is TRBV5-1 and J usage is TRBJ1-1, with D unresolved. The CDR3 has 14 amino acids. Germline assignment: CDR1 SGHRS and CDR2 YFSETQ. V lost 0 bases and J 1 base, leaving 7 bases between the germline ends. As DNA, the CDR3 is TGCGCCAGCAGCTTGGCCGGAGGGAACACTGAAGCTTTCTTT. It yields the protein CASSLAGGNTEAFF.

The chain employs TRBV5-4 and TRBJ1-2; the D gene is possibly TRBD1 (6 bases). The CDR3 has 14 amino acids. Germline-derived CDR1 and CDR2 are SGHNT and YYREEE (reference sequence). V lost 4 bases and J 4 bases, leaving 14 bases between the germline ends. As DNA, the CDR3 is TGTGCCAGCAGCAGCCCACAGGGCGGCTATGGCTACACCTTC. Its protein product is CASSSPQGGYGYTF. The entire variable domain, with the rest obtained from reference TRBV5-4 and TRBJ1-2, is as follows: ETGVTQSPTHLIKTRGQQVTLRCSSQSGHNTVSWYQQALGQGPQFIFQYYREEENGRGNFPPRFSGLQFPNYSSELNVNALELDDSALYLCASSSPQGGYGYTFGSGTRLTVV.

The sample holds a few counts of this clone. Written as DNA, the CDR3 is TGTGCCAGCAGCCCTAGAGGTGACGATGAGCAGTTCTTC. Amino acid sequence: CASSPRGDDEQFF. The chain has TRBV7-2 and TRBJ2-1; no reliable D call. Trimming took off 5 bases at V and 8 bases at J, with 13 bases between the two ends. Germline CDR1 reads SGHTA; CDR2 reads FQGNSA. The length of the CDR3 is 13 residues.

The rearrangement uses TRBV7-8 and TRBJ2-1, with TRBD2 matching 11 bases. This CDR3 is built from 15 residues. Germline lookup yields CDR1 SGHVS and CDR2 FQNEAQ. The V gene end was trimmed by 5 bases and the J gene end by 8 bases; junction bases not matched to a gene: 8. The CDR3 DNA reads TGTGCCAGCAGCCTTAGCGGGAGGGCCAGGGATGAGCAGTTCTTC. Its protein product is CASSLSGRARDEQFF.

The chain employs TRBV7-9 and TRBJ1-6; D is possibly TRBD1 (5 bases). Per germline, CDR1 SEHNR and CDR2 FQNEAQ (reference sequence). Deletions cut 4 bases from V and 10 bases from J, with 17 bases between. CDR3 size: 15 residues. In DNA form, the CDR3 reads TGTGCCAGCAGCTCCACGGGGGGGGATGACTCACCCCTCCACTTT. Translating gives CASSSTGGDDSPLHF.

Concerning this clone itself: Mismatch with germline at one junction end may stem from a read error. This same CDR3 is encoded by further DNA sequences in the sample. V usage is TRBV30 and J usage is TRBJ2-7, with TRBD1 identical over 9 bases. The CDR3 contains 14 residues. Germline values: CDR1 GTSNPN, CDR2 SVGIG (reference sequence). The CDR3 loop reads CAWSTGTGFDEQYF. Written as DNA, the CDR3 is TGTGCCTGGAGTACCGGGACAGGGTTCGACGAGCAATACTTC. Full variable domain (rest looked up from reference TRBV30 and TRBJ2-7): SQTIHQWPATLVQPVGSPLSLECTVEGTSNPNLYWYRQAAGRGLQLLFYSVGIGQISSEVPQNLSASRPQDRQFILSSKKLLLSDSGFYLCAWSTGTGFDEQYFGPGTRLTVT.

The V gene is TRBV5-4, the J gene TRBJ2-7, with D maybe TRBD2 (6 bases). The ends were cut back, 1 base at V and 3 bases at J, with 11 bases in the middle. This CDR3 is 14 amino acids long. Germline V CDR1 and CDR2: SGHNT, YYREEE (reference sequence). The DNA for the CDR3 is TGTGCCAGCAGCTTGCGGGGACTCGACTACGAGCAGTACTTC. As protein: CASSLRGLDYEQYF.

This chain uses TRBV11-2 with TRBJ1-1; no clear D. The CDR3 has 14 amino acids. Trimming stripped 7 bases from V and 3 bases from J, with 15 bases between. Germline V gene sequence: CDR1 SGHAT, CDR2 FQNNGV. The CDR3: CASTTNLRDTEAFF. The DNA for the CDR3 is TGTGCCAGCACCACCAACCTGCGGGACACTGAAGCTTTCTTT.

The chain links TRBV11-2 to TRBJ2-1; no clear D. The CDR3 is 13 residues long. Germline CDR1 SGHAT, CDR2 FQNNGV. Trimming took 2 bases from V and 6 from J, leaving 8 bases between them. The CDR3 is CASSLSLLNEQFF. The DNA of the CDR3 is TGTGCCAGCAGCTTAAGCCTACTCAATGAGCAGTTCTTC.